This entry describes one TCR beta chain. Profiled with immunoSEQ multiplex PCR; TCRdb holds only in-frame clones, not every one. In the table there are 73,000 or so clones, 91% of which are singletons. The data belong to a study of blood T cell repertoires in COVID-19. Study-wide context: The study drew acute and convalescent COVID-19 samples from the United States, Italy and Spain. Sample material is recorded as cDNA or gDNA derived from T cells, B-cell-depleted T cells, or PBMCs.

This CDR3 contains 15 residues. V was shortened by 5 bases and J by 0 bases, with 11 bases between the two germline ends. CDR1 SGHNT and CDR2 YENEEA come from the germline V gene. The V and J genes are TRBV11-3 and TRBJ1-3; no firm D call. This receptor was obtained from a human donor with active COVID-19. The donor label of this sample is uncertain. The sample was peripheral blood. CDR3 nucleotides: TGTGCCAGCAGCCACGCACGGGTCTCTGGAAACACCATATATTTT. Its protein product is CASSHARVSGNTIYF.